The sequence of this TCR beta chain was determined in a study of neurological immune-mediated disorders. Study-wide results and caveats: The greatest TCR clonal expansion appeared in HTLV-1-associated myelopathy and the smallest, falling below healthy controls, in multiple sclerosis.

5'RACE generated cDNA with 10-nucleotide random UMIs. A single record per CDR3 protein comes from TCRdb applying MiXCR to the 5' RACE reads. Of approximately 86,000 distinct CDR3 sequences detected, just over 2.5% appear once; the ten largest clones hold around 1.1%. This clonotype was counted ten times or more. Antigen unknown. This sequence originates from a woman aged 25 to 45 with multiple sclerosis. The sequencing input was PBMCs.

The CDR3 sequence: CSASNQRVYEQYF. CDR3 nucleotide sequence: TGCAGTGCTAGCAATCAACGGGTCTACGAGCAGTACTTC. The rearrangement links TRBV20-1 to TRBJ2-7, with D hard to call. CDR1 is DFQATT and CDR2 is SNEGSKA in the germline V gene (reference sequence). The V and J ends lost 3 bases and 3 bases respectively, with 12 bases between them. The CDR3 covers 13 residues.